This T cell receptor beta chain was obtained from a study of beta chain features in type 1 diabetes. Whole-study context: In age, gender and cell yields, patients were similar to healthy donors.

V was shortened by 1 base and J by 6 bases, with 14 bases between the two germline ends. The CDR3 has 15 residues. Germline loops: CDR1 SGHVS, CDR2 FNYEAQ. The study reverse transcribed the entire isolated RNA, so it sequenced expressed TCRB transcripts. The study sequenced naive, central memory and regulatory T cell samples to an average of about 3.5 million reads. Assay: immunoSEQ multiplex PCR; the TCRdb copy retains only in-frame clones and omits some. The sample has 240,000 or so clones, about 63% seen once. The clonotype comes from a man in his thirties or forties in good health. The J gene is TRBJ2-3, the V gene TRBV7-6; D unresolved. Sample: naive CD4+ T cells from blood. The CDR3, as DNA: TGTGCCAGCAGCTTAGGTACTGAGCGATCGGATACGCAGTATTTT. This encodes CASSLGTERSDTQYF.